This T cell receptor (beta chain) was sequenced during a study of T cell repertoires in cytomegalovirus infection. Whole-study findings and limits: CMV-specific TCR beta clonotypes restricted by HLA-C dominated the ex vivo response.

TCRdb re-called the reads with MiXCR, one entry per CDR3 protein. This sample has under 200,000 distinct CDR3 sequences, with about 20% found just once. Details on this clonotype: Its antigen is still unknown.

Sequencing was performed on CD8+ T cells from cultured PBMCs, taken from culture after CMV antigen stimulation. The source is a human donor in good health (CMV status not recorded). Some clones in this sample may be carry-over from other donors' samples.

The CDR3 region is CAISEAPTLSNQPQHF. CDR3 coding DNA: TGTGCCATCAGTGAAGCACCCACCCTTAGCAATCAGCCCCAGCATTTT. The J gene is TRBJ1-5, the V gene TRBV10-3, with D unresolved. V dropped 3 bases and J dropped 0 bases, with 12 bases sitting between them. This CDR3 contains 16 residues. Looked up from germline, CDR1 is ENHRY and CDR2 is SYGVKD.